This T cell receptor beta chain was captured by sequencing in a study of blood T cells in healthy people across ages. This CDR3 is built from 14 residues. Germline CDR1 KGHSH, CDR2 LQKENI. Between the trimmed V and J ends, which lost 3 bases and 6 bases, there was a span of 12 bases. For the second PCR, which ran for about 7 to 11 cycles, a sample-barcoded 5' primer and a J-beta primer mix were used. TCRdb re-derived calls from the 5' RACE reads in MiXCR, one entry per CDR3 protein. Among hundreds of thousands of distinct CDR3 sequences, roughly 60% were seen once, and the ten largest hold roughly 20%.

The clonotype originates from a young man in good health. The V call is TRBV18, the J call TRBJ2-1, with D perhaps TRBD2 (6 bases). Sequenced material: blood. The CDR3 sequence: CASSPQGSGNEQFF. Here the CDR3 DNA reads TGTGCCAGCTCACCTCAGGGTAGCGGCAATGAGCAGTTCTTC.